The 21 T cell receptor beta chains below all came from one sample that was sequenced in a study of T-cell reconstitution after alpha-beta-depleted transplantation in children (dated by TCRdb to 2016 to 2017). What this sample's treatment or condition label stands for: allogeneic hematopoietic cell transplantation with graft depleted of TCRalphabeta T cells and CD19 B cells. The method behind the library was PCR. The sample was run on an Illumina HiSeq 2500. To normalize quantification of the TCRbeta repertoire, the TCR libraries were built with molecular barcoding that relied on unique molecular identifiers. Clones were called with MiXCR by TCRdb after fastp trimmed the public reads at Q25, and only in-frame beta chains were retained. Rows are combined by CDR3 protein, so each entry shows the most common genes and DNA. Present in this sample are more than 200,000 distinct CDR3 sequences, 20% to 30% of which were seen just once. The ten largest clones capture 4.8% of the sample.

The sample was PBMCs, mostly from graft donor cells, taken 360 days after TCRalphabeta/CD19-depleted stem cell transplant. The source is a female patient aged 2-15 years who had a stem cell transplant for congenital amegakaryocytic thrombocytopenia, so the T cells may come from the graft donor.

This sequence joins TRBV4-2 and TRBJ2-6, with TRBD1 matching over 10 bases. CDR1 LGHNA and CDR2 YNFKEQ come from the germline V gene. This CDR3 spans 19 amino acids. With 2 bases clipped from V and 4 bases from J, the junction kept 11 bases outside the gene matches. The CDR3 DNA follows: TGTGCCAGCAGCCAACCGACTGGGACAGGGGTGACCGGGGCCAACGTCCTGACTTTC. This gives the protein CASSQPTGTGVTGANVLTF.

There are a few counts of this clonotype. V and J are TRBV20-1 and TRBJ1-4; D is unclear. Germline V lookup: CDR1 DFQATT, CDR2 SNEGSKA (reference sequence). There are 15 residues in the CDR3. Deletions cut 3 bases from V and 4 bases from J, with 15 bases between. The DNA for the CDR3 is TGCAGTGCTAGGCCTCCGGGAGCGGGTAATGAAAAACTGTTTTTT. Translating it yields CSARPPGAGNEKLFF.

This clonotype has more than one count but fewer than ten. The rearrangement links TRBV7-3 to TRBJ2-6, with 7 positions matching TRBD1. The CDR3 length is 15 residues. The V segment lost 7 bases and the J segment 3 bases; nucleotides outside the gene matches: 6. CDR1 is SGHTA and CDR2 is FQGTGA in the germline V gene. The CDR3 loop is CASINDRDGANVLTF. CDR3 bases: TGTGCCAGCATTAATGACAGGGATGGGGCCAACGTCCTGACTTTC.

This clonotype was found many times. The chain links TRBV4-2 to TRBJ2-5, with 7 nucleotides matching TRBD2. Germline CDR1 reads LGHNA; CDR2 reads YNFKEQ. The CDR3 length is 15 residues. After removal of 4 bases from V and 3 bases from J, the junction contained 8 bases not matched to a gene. The CDR3 spells CASSREGLAEETQYF. The CDR3 DNA reads TGTGCCAGCAGCCGAGAGGGCCTAGCGGAAGAGACCCAGTACTTC.

The chain carries TRBV6-5 and TRBJ2-1; tentatively, D is TRBD1 or TRBD2 (5 bases each). Per the germline V gene, CDR1 is MNHEY and CDR2 is SVGAGI. The CDR3 contains 16 residues. The V and J ends lost 0 bases and 7 bases respectively, with 16 bases between them. DNA of the CDR3: TGTGCCAGCAGTTACTCTCAGGGACCGAGGCTTAATGAGCAGTTCTTC. Translated: CASSYSQGPRLNEQFF.

This clonotype turned up a few times. The chain recombines TRBV29-1 with TRBJ1-1; TRBD1 is a possible D gene (6 bases). V was shortened by 4 bases and J by 5 bases, with 17 bases between the two germline ends. The CDR3 spans 14 residues. Looked up from germline, CDR1 is SQVTM and CDR2 is ANQGSEA. CDR3 sequence (DNA): TGCAGCGTTGGGAAGGGGGGGGCGCGGACTGAAGCTTTCTTT. Translated: CSVGKGGARTEAFF.

This clonotype is a singleton in its sample. The chain combines TRBV6-1 with TRBJ2-7; maybe TRBD2 (6 bases). CDR1 is MNHNS and CDR2 is SASEGT in the germline V gene. The CDR3 totals 12 residues. Trimming took off 4 bases at V and 7 bases at J, with 11 bases between the two ends. In nucleotides, the CDR3 is TGTGCCAGCAGTGTACAGGAGGGAGAGCAGTACTTC. Its protein product is CASSVQEGEQYF.

The rearrangement links TRBV27 to TRBJ1-5; D unresolved. The CDR3 loop spans 15 amino acids. The V end lost 3 bases, the J end lost 1 base, and 10 bases lay between the germline ends. CDR1 is MNHEY, CDR2 SMNVEV, per germline (reference sequence). The CDR3 loop is CASSLSGESNQPQHF. The CDR3 nucleotides are TGTGCCAGCAGTTTGTCGGGAGAGAGCAATCAGCCCCAGCATTTT.

The gene calls are TRBV29-1 and TRBJ2-3; TRBD2 agrees at 10 bases. Trimming took 5 bases from V and 5 from J; bases not matched to a gene: 7. Per the germline V gene, CDR1 is SQVTM and CDR2 is ANQGSEA. The CDR3 covers 14 residues. The CDR3 coding sequence is TGCAGCGTTCGGGCTAGCGGGGGAGTAGATACGCAGTATTTT. It yields the protein CSVRASGGVDTQYF.

This clonotype was observed many times. V usage is TRBV29-1 and J usage is TRBJ2-5; 13 nucleotides match TRBD2. The CDR3 contains 12 residues. The J segment lost 11 bases and the V segment lost 3 bases, leaving 3 bases of the junction unmatched. Germline V gives CDR1 SQVTM, CDR2 ANQGSEA. The CDR3 region has the DNA TGCAGCGTTGACGGACTAGCGGGAGCTCAGTACTTC. It yields the protein CSVDGLAGAQYF.

This clonotype showed up just a few times. The V call is TRBV4-1, the J call TRBJ1-5; no firm D call. Germline values: CDR1 MGHRA, CDR2 YSYEKL. Trimming stripped 1 base from V and 3 bases from J, with 7 bases between. The CDR3 extends over 14 amino acids. CDR3 sequence (DNA): TGCGCCAGCAGCCAAGGGTGGGTCAATCAGCCCCAGCATTTT. It yields the protein CASSQGWVNQPQHF.

This clonotype was counted only a few times. V usage is TRBV6-1 and J usage is TRBJ2-1, with D perhaps given as TRBD1 or TRBD2 (5 bases each). From germline, CDR1 is MNHNS and CDR2 SASEGT. CDR3 length: 14 amino acids. The V end lost 8 bases, the J end lost 8 bases, and 19 bases lay between the germline ends. The CDR3 is CASSIRGTWDEQFF. CDR3 bases: TGTGCCAGCTCAATCCGGGGCACGTGGGATGAGCAGTTCTTC.

This clonotype was observed a handful of times. As DNA, the CDR3 is TGTGCCAGCCAGAGCGGCTCAATGGGGTACAATGAGCAGTTCTTC. Encoded protein: CASQSGSMGYNEQFF. V gene TRBV28 combines with J gene TRBJ2-1, with a tentative D call TRBD2 (5 bases). The ends were cut back, 8 bases at V and 4 bases at J, with 18 bases in the middle. In germline, CDR1 is MDHEN, CDR2 SYDVKM. CDR3 length: 15 residues. Filled out from reference TRBV28 and TRBJ2-1, the complete variable domain reads DVKVTQSSRYLVKRTGEKVFLECVQDMDHENMFWYRQDPGLGLRLIYFSYDVKMKEKGDIPEGYSVSREKKERFSLILESASTNQTSMYLCASQSGSMGYNEQFFGPGTRLTVL.

A few counts support this clonotype. The V gene is TRBV6-2 or TRBV6-3, the J gene TRBJ2-3; no definite D call. The germline V and J ends were trimmed by 6 bases and 3 bases, with 10 bases remaining between them. The CDR3 sequence is 13 residues long. Germline lookup yields CDR1 MNHEY and CDR2 SVGEGT. The chain's CDR3 is CASRVDRTDTQYF. In DNA form, the CDR3 reads TGTGCCAGCAGAGTAGACCGAACAGATACGCAGTATTTT.

This chain connects TRBV24-1 to TRBJ1-2, with no clear D. The CDR3 runs to 11 residues. V was trimmed by 0 bases and J by 8 bases, leaving 3 bases between them. Germline CDR1 reads KGHDR; CDR2 reads SFDVKD. The CDR3 bases are TGTGCCACCAGTGATTTGAGAGGCTACACCTTC. Translation gives CATSDLRGYTF.

This clonotype was counted many times. The chain couples TRBV5-1 to TRBJ2-1; 9 bases fit TRBD2. CDR1 and CDR2 (germline): SGHRS, YFSETQ. This CDR3 contains 16 residues. The J segment lost 4 bases and the V segment lost 2 bases, leaving 7 bases of the junction unmatched. The CDR3 coding sequence is TGCGCCAGCAGCTTCCAAGGCGGGAGGGAATACAATGAGCAGTTCTTC. Protein product: CASSFQGGREYNEQFF. Combining the CDR3 with reference TRBV5-1 and TRBJ2-1 gives the whole variable domain KAGVTQTPRYLIKTRGQQVTLSCSPISGHRSVSWYQQTPGQGLQFLFEYFSETQRNKGNFPGRFSGRQFSNSRSEMNVSTLELGDSALYLCASSFQGGREYNEQFFGPGTRLTVL.

The rearrangement uses TRBV27 and TRBJ1-1; D not resolved. Trimming stripped 2 bases from V and 7 bases from J, with 14 bases between. Germline values: CDR1 MNHEY, CDR2 SMNVEV (reference sequence). This CDR3 contains 14 residues. CDR3 DNA sequence: TGTGCCAGCAGTTTACAGGCGGTGGGAGATGAAGCTTTCTTT. Protein product: CASSLQAVGDEAFF.

This clonotype was picked up one time. In DNA, the CDR3 is TGCGCCAGCAGCTTTAGTGTCACGAACTACGAGCAGTACTTC. As protein: CASSFSVTNYEQYF. The chain recombines TRBV5-1 with TRBJ2-7, with no clear D. The V end lost 2 bases, the J end lost 3 bases, and 12 bases lay between the germline ends. This CDR3 comprises 14 residues. In germline, CDR1 is SGHRS, CDR2 YFSETQ. The entire variable domain, with the rest obtained from reference TRBV5-1 and TRBJ2-7, is as follows: KAGVTQTPRYLIKTRGQQVTLSCSPISGHRSVSWYQQTPGQGLQFLFEYFSETQRNKGNFPGRFSGRQFSNSRSEMNVSTLELGDSALYLCASSFSVTNYEQYFGPGTRLTVT.

The count of this clonotype is one. The rearrangement joins TRBV27 to TRBJ2-3; no reliable D call. The CDR3 consists of 14 residues. Germline V lookup: CDR1 MNHEY, CDR2 SMNVEV (reference sequence). The ends were cut back, 0 bases at V and 4 bases at J, with 8 bases in the middle. Here the CDR3 reads CASSLSNPADTQYF. The DNA for the CDR3 is TGTGCCAGCAGTTTATCGAACCCCGCAGATACGCAGTATTTT.

The genes are TRBV12-3 or TRBV12-4 and TRBJ2-5; tentative D call: TRBD2 (6 bases). The V end was cut by 6 bases, the J end by 5 bases, with 19 bases between. The CDR3 is 15 residues long. The CDR3 spells CASSLTKLGGETQYF. For the CDR3, the DNA is TGTGCCAGCAGCCTTACCAAACTAGGAGGGGAGACCCAGTACTTC.

The genes are TRBV9 and TRBJ2-2, with 8 bases lining up with TRBD1. There are 15 residues in the CDR3. V shed 3 bases and J 5 bases; nucleotides not matched to a gene: 6. Germline V gene lookup returns CDR1 SGDLS and CDR2 YYNGEE. The CDR3 here is CASSETGARTGELFF. The DNA of the CDR3 is TGTGCCAGCAGCGAGACAGGGGCGAGAACCGGGGAGCTGTTTTTT.